This T cell receptor (beta chain) was captured by sequencing in a study of control samples from healthy donors and cancer patients. The table came from immunoSEQ multiplex PCR; TCRdb's copy has only in-frame clones and leaves some out. The table includes about 44,000 clones, more than 70% detected once. V dropped 7 bases and J dropped 7 bases, with 17 bases sitting between them. This CDR3 region has 13 residues. CDR1 and CDR2 from the germline V gene are SQVTM and ANQGSEA. Material: PBMCs. This receptor was taken from a woman aged 55-70 years with lung cancer. The chain links TRBV29-1 to TRBJ2-1; either TRBD1 or TRBD2 may supply D (5 bases each). The CDR3 bases are TGCAGCGGAACGGACTTAACAGGAAATGAGCAGTTCTTC. Its translation: CSGTDLTGNEQFF.